These 23 T cell receptor beta chains were sequenced from one sample in a study of T cells after yellow fever vaccination. One entry per CDR3 protein results from TCRdb running MiXCR on the 5' RACE reads. The repertoire has hundreds of thousands of distinct CDR3 sequences, around 3.6% of them found once; the top ten carry 20% to 30%. This sample comprised PBMCs, obtained on the day of the yellow fever booster vaccination. These receptors were obtained from a man younger than 35 who received the YFV17D yellow fever vaccine.

This clonotype was found many times. The chain combines TRBV6-5 with TRBJ1-2, with 7 bases identical to TRBD1. Germline CDR1 is MNHEY and CDR2 is SVGAGI. The CDR3 extends over 17 amino acids. Losses at the gene ends were 0 bases for V and 4 bases for J; bases not matched to a gene: 11. The CDR3 nucleotides are TGTGCCAGCAGTTACTCTGACAGGGCTAAGCGCCCCTATGGCTACACCTTC. This gives the protein CASSYSDRAKRPYGYTF.

V is TRBV4-2 and J is TRBJ2-7, with 7 bases matching TRBD1. The CDR3 is 15 amino acids. The V segment lost 4 bases and the J segment 5 bases; nucleotides outside the gene matches: 11. Germline CDR1 is LGHNA and CDR2 is YNFKEQ. CDR3 bases: TGTGCCAGCAGCCCAGAGGGACAGCCTAGGGACGAGCAGTACTTC. Translated: CASSPEGQPRDEQYF.

This clonotype showed up many times. The chain links TRBV24-1 to TRBJ1-5; 7 bases map to TRBD1. Germline lookup yields CDR1 KGHDR and CDR2 SFDVKD. The CDR3 totals 12 residues. V lost 7 bases, J lost 4 bases, and 0 bases stayed unmatched. The CDR3 region is CATRGQNQPQHF. Here the CDR3 DNA reads TGTGCCACCAGGGGACAGAATCAGCCCCAGCATTTT.

This clonotype was recorded at least ten times. This chain joins TRBV5-5 and TRBJ1-5; tentative D call: TRBD1 (5 bases). The CDR3 totals 14 residues. CDR1 SGHKS and CDR2 YYEKEE come from the germline V gene (reference sequence). V lost 1 base to trimming and J lost 2 bases, with 7 bases between them. DNA of the CDR3: TGTGCCAGCAGCTTGTCGGGGGGCAATCAGCCCCAGCATTTT. Its protein is CASSLSGGNQPQHF. Together with reference TRBV5-5 and TRBJ1-5, the CDR3 gives the full variable domain: DAGVTQSPTHLIKTRGQQVTLRCSPISGHKSVSWYQQVLGQGPQFIFQYYEKEERGRGNFPDRFSARQFPNYSSELNVNALLLGDSALYLCASSLSGGNQPQHFGDGTRLSIL.

This clonotype showed up just a few times. The V call is TRBV6-2 or TRBV6-3, the J call TRBJ1-5, with D unclear. This CDR3 contains 13 residues. The germline V gene encodes CDR1 MNHEY and CDR2 SVGEGT. Trimming stripped 2 bases from V and 6 bases from J, with 8 bases between. CDR3 in amino acids: CASSYAEGQPQHF. CDR3 DNA sequence: TGTGCCAGCAGTTACGCGGAGGGTCAGCCCCAGCATTTT.

This clonotype appeared many times. This chain connects TRBV12-3 or TRBV12-4 to TRBJ2-2, with D uncertain. The CDR3 is made up of 14 amino acids. Trimming cost V 7 bases and J 3 bases, with 12 bases left between them. CDR3 in amino acids: CASTPDGYTGELFF. The CDR3 DNA reads as TGTGCCAGCACCCCGGACGGGTACACCGGGGAGCTGTTTTTT.

This clonotype was found many times. V is TRBV6-6 and J is TRBJ1-2; D is undetermined. CDR1 MNHNY and CDR2 SVGAGI come from the germline V gene (reference sequence). This CDR3 contains 15 residues. V lost 3 bases and J lost 4, with 15 bases in between. Here the CDR3 DNA reads TGTGCCAGCAGTTATAATGCCCCAGGTGGCTATGGCTACACCTTC. It translates to CASSYNAPGGYGYTF.

The chain carries TRBV5-4 and TRBJ1-2; 9 nucleotides align to TRBD1. This CDR3 contains 15 residues. Germline trimming cut 5 bases from V and 6 bases from J; bases unmatched to any gene: 11. CDR1 and CDR2 (germline): SGHNT, YYREEE (reference sequence). CDR3 sequence (DNA): TGTGCCAGCAGACGTCCCGGGACAGGGAACGATGGCTACACCTTC. The encoded protein is CASRRPGTGNDGYTF.

V usage is TRBV20-1 and J usage is TRBJ1-5; D is perhaps TRBD1 (5 bases). Germline CDR1 DFQATT, CDR2 SNEGSKA (reference sequence). The CDR3 consists of 13 residues. The V gene lost 1 base and the J gene lost 7 bases, with 11 bases spanning the gap. The CDR3 here is CSARVVREQPQHF. The CDR3 DNA reads as TGCAGTGCTAGAGTGGTCAGGGAACAGCCCCAGCATTTT.

This clonotype was found a few times. The V call is TRBV11-2, the J call TRBJ2-5; D tentatively fits TRBD1 or TRBD2 (6 bases each). Germline V gene sequence: CDR1 SGHAT, CDR2 FQNNGV. The CDR3 length is 13 residues. The V end was cut by 1 base, the J end by 6 bases, with 9 bases between. CDR3 sequence: CASSLGGAQTQYF. CDR3 nucleotide sequence: TGTGCCAGCAGCTTAGGGGGGGCCCAGACCCAGTACTTC.

The table lists this clonotype with many counts. The chain employs TRBV4-3 and TRBJ2-3; 7 nucleotides line up with TRBD1. The germline CDR1 and CDR2 sequences are LGHNA and YSLEER. With 0 bases clipped from V and 8 bases from J, the junction kept 11 bases outside the gene matches. The CDR3 sequence is 16 residues long. CDR3 in amino acids: CASSQELAQGLGTQYF. The DNA for the CDR3 is TGCGCCAGCAGCCAAGAATTGGCACAGGGGCTAGGTACGCAGTATTTT.

The table lists this clonotype with many counts. The rearrangement uses TRBV7-9 and TRBJ2-5, with 8 bases that match TRBD1. Germline CDR1 SEHNR, CDR2 FQNEAQ (reference sequence). The length of the CDR3 is 16 residues. V shed 5 bases, J shed 1 base, and the junction held 9 bases outside the gene matches. The CDR3 region is CASSPGTGSLQETQYF. The CDR3 nucleotides read TGTGCCAGCAGCCCAGGGACAGGCTCCCTCCAAGAGACCCAGTACTTC.

This clonotype was seen a few times. This sequence joins TRBV15 and TRBJ2-1; D remains unclear. Germline CDR1 LNHNV, CDR2 YYDKDF (reference sequence). V shed 1 base and J shed 7 bases, with 5 bases lying between them. The length of the CDR3 is 12 residues. The CDR3 coding sequence is TGTGCCACCAGCAGAGTCTCAAATGAGCAGTTCTTC. It encodes CATSRVSNEQFF.

CDR3 sequence: CASSEISGPGYGYTF. The CDR3 nucleotides read TGTGCCAGCAGTGAAATTTCGGGACCGGGCTATGGCTACACCTTC. The gene calls are TRBV6-4 and TRBJ1-2; D perhaps matches TRBD1 (5 bases). The CDR3 extends over 15 amino acids. V lost 3 bases, J lost 4 bases, and 15 bases lay in between. Germline values: CDR1 MRHNA, CDR2 SNTAGT.

There are many counts of this clonotype. The chain joins TRBV5-1 to TRBJ2-1; D is tentatively TRBD1 or TRBD2 (6 bases each). Germline CDR1 SGHRS, CDR2 YFSETQ. The CDR3 contains 15 residues. V was shortened by 4 bases and J by 0 bases, with 11 bases between the two germline ends. The CDR3 region has the DNA TGCGCCAGCAGCAGGGGGGCGAGCTCCTACAATGAGCAGTTCTTC. This codes for CASSRGASSYNEQFF.

This clonotype was found many times. The V and J genes are TRBV6-2 or TRBV6-3 and TRBJ2-3; 14 bases agree with TRBD2. This CDR3 has 16 residues. V gave up 8 bases and J gave up 3 bases; unmatched junction bases: 7. Germline V gene data show CDR1 as MNHEY and CDR2 as SVGEGT. The CDR3 DNA sequence: TGTGCCAGCCGACTAGCGGGGGGGCCATGGACAGATACGCAGTATTTT. Protein sequence: CASRLAGGPWTDTQYF.

The chain links TRBV6-2 or TRBV6-3 to TRBJ1-2; 7 positions agree with TRBD1. Trimming removed 6 bases from V and 9 bases from J; junction bases left unmatched: 4. Germline V CDR1 and CDR2: MNHEY, SVGEGT. This CDR3 region has 11 residues. CDR3 region: CASRTGTSYTF. The CDR3 nucleotides read TGTGCCAGCAGGACAGGGACGAGCTACACCTTC.

This clonotype was observed many times. The CDR3 is CASSLSRVDTQYF. CDR3 in DNA: TGTGCCAGCAGCTTGTCTAGGGTGGATACGCAGTATTTT. This chain connects TRBV5-6 to TRBJ2-3; D gene uncertain. This CDR3 is 13 amino acids long. V was trimmed by 1 base and J by 6 bases, leaving 9 bases between them. CDR1 is SGHDT and CDR2 is YYEEEE in the germline V gene.

This clonotype occurred a few times. This chain joins TRBV6-6 and TRBJ2-1, with 10 bases matching TRBD2. The CDR3 sequence is 14 residues long. CDR1 and CDR2 from the germline V gene are MNHNY and SVGAGI (reference sequence). The ends lost 5 bases at V and 9 bases at J; junction bases unmatched: 7. The CDR3 coding sequence is TGTGCCAGCAGTAACAGCGGGGGGGCTGGTGAGCAGTTCTTC. Translating gives CASSNSGGAGEQFF.

This clonotype appeared many times. The V and J genes are TRBV29-1 and TRBJ2-2, with D possibly being TRBD1 or TRBD2 (5 bases each). CDR1 is SQVTM, CDR2 ANQGSEA, per germline. CDR3 length: 14 amino acids. Trimming cost V 1 base and J 4 bases, with 10 bases left between them. The CDR3 loop is CSVEAGAFTGELFF. The CDR3 DNA reads TGCAGCGTTGAAGCCGGGGCGTTCACCGGGGAGCTGTTTTTT.

This clonotype was picked up many times. The chain employs TRBV5-1 and TRBJ1-1; 8 positions match TRBD1. Germline loops: CDR1 SGHRS, CDR2 YFSETQ. Trimming at V came to 4 bases and at J to 11 bases, leaving 10 bases not matched to a gene. This CDR3 spans 13 amino acids. CDR3 sequence: CASSPEGQEAAFF. As DNA, the CDR3 is TGCGCCAGCAGCCCGGAGGGACAGGAGGCCGCTTTCTTT.

This clonotype was found many times. The V gene is TRBV5-1, the J gene TRBJ1-2; D is unresolved. The length of the CDR3 is 13 residues. The germline V gene encodes CDR1 SGHRS and CDR2 YFSETQ. V was trimmed by 4 bases and J by 4 bases, leaving 11 bases between them. The CDR3 DNA reads TGCGCCAGCAGCACGGAGTCGTCCTATGGCTACACCTTC. It specifies CASSTESSYGYTF.

In its sample, this clonotype was seen many times. The chain uses TRBV4-3 and TRBJ1-1, with a possible D match to TRBD1 (6 bases). This CDR3 comprises 13 residues. Germline V gene data show CDR1 as LGHNA and CDR2 as YSLEER. The V and J ends lost 1 base and 11 bases respectively, with 14 bases between them. CDR3: CASSQVGGLLAFF. The CDR3 nucleotides are TGCGCCAGCAGCCAAGTGGGGGGGCTACTGGCTTTCTTT.